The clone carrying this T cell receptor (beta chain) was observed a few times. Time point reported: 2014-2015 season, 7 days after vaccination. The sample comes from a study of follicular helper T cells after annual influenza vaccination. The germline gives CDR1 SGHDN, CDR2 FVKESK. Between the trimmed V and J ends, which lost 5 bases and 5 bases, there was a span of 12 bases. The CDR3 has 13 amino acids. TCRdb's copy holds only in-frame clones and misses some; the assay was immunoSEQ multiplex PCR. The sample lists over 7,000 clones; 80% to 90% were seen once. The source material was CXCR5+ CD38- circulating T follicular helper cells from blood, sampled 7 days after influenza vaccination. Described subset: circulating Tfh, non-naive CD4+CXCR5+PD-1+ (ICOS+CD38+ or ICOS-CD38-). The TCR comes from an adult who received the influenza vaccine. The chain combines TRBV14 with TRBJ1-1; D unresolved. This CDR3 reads CASSSTGRTEAFF. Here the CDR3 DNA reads TGTGCCAGCAGCTCGACCGGGAGGACTGAAGCTTTCTTT.